The 25 T cell receptor beta chains reported below all come from one sample, sequenced in a study of graft-versus-host responses after intestinal transplantation. TCRdb's copy holds only in-frame clones and misses some; the assay was immunoSEQ multiplex PCR. Found here are fewer than 85,000 clones, nearly 85% of them singletons; the top ten hold 0.35% to 0.45%. These receptors are not linked to any known antigen. The sequences come from unstimulated CD4+ T cells sorted from spleen or lymph node cells, collected before transplant. These receptors were taken from a human donor who was the organ donor for an intestinal transplant.

The CDR3 protein is CASSLQGGNEQFF. The CDR3 DNA is TGTGCCAGCAGCTTGCAGGGTGGGAATGAGCAGTTCTTC. The V call is TRBV5-4, the J call TRBJ2-1; a weak D match, TRBD1 (5 bases). CDR1 SGHNT and CDR2 YYREEE come from the germline V gene (reference sequence). Deletions cut 1 base from V and 7 bases from J, with 9 bases between. CDR3 size: 13 residues.

This chain links TRBV7-2 with TRBJ2-5, with TRBD1 identical over 8 bases. Trimming took 5 bases from V and 5 from J; bases not matched to a gene: 10. The germline CDR1 and CDR2 sequences are SGHTA and FQGNSA. The CDR3 runs to 15 residues. CDR3 sequence reads: CASSPTSGGLETQYF. The CDR3 coding sequence is TGTGCCAGCAGCCCTACCTCAGGGGGCCTGGAGACCCAGTACTTC.

This sequence joins TRBV9 and TRBJ2-2; D not certain. V was cut by 0 bases and J by 2 bases, with 5 bases left in between. The CDR3 is 14 amino acids. Germline V CDR1 and CDR2: SGDLS, YYNGEE. CDR3 amino acids: CASSVAPNTGELFF. The CDR3 nucleotides are TGTGCCAGCAGCGTAGCTCCCAACACCGGGGAGCTGTTTTTT. The full variable domain, with the rest looked up from reference TRBV9 and TRBJ2-2, is DSGVTQTPKHLITATGQRVTLRCSPRSGDLSVYWYQQSLDQGLQFLIQYYNGEERAKGNILERFSAQQFPDLHSELNLSSLELGDSALYFCASSVAPNTGELFFGEGSRLTVL.

This chain connects TRBV5-6 to TRBJ2-5, with 12 bases identical to TRBD2. This CDR3 comprises 18 residues. Unmatched junction bases numbered 12, after V lost 3 bases and J lost 3 bases. The V gene's germline CDR1 is SGHDT and CDR2 YYEEEE. The CDR3 here is CASSSLTARTSGKETQYF. The CDR3 DNA reads TGTGCCAGCAGCTCCTTGACCGCTAGGACTAGCGGGAAAGAGACCCAGTACTTC.

V is TRBV7-2 and J is TRBJ2-7; possibly TRBD2 for D (6 bases). This CDR3 comprises 14 residues. Germline V gene lookup returns CDR1 SGHTA and CDR2 FQGNSA. Deletions cut 0 bases from V and 2 bases from J, with 8 bases between. This CDR3 is CASSLAGGPYEQYV. The CDR3 region has the DNA TGTGCCAGCAGCTTAGCGGGGGGTCCCTACGAGCAGTACGTC.

A single count supports this clone. The J gene is TRBJ2-2, the V gene TRBV9; D call uncertain. Germline loops: CDR1 SGDLS, CDR2 YYNGEE. V lost 6 bases and J 1 base, leaving 4 bases between the germline ends. The CDR3 is made up of 12 amino acids. The CDR3 loop is CASTKNTGELFF. CDR3 in DNA: TGTGCCAGCACCAAGAACACCGGGGAGCTGTTTTTT.

The chain uses TRBV5-4 and TRBJ1-4; 9 bases fit TRBD1. V was clipped by 3 bases and J by 8 bases; unmatched bases: 5. Germline V CDR1 and CDR2: SGHNT, YYREEE (reference sequence). The CDR3 has 14 residues. The CDR3 protein is CASSSRQGGEKLFF. The CDR3 DNA is TGTGCCAGCAGCTCCAGACAGGGGGGGGAAAAACTGTTTTTT.

This clone was recorded only once. The chain combines TRBV4-1 with TRBJ1-6; no reliable D call. The CDR3 totals 19 residues. The ends were cut back, 1 base at V and 2 bases at J, with 18 bases in the middle. Germline V CDR1 and CDR2: MGHRA, YSYEKL. As DNA, the CDR3 is TGCGCCAGCAGCCAAGTGAGGGTGGGAGGGTTCGCCTATAATTCACCCCTCCACTTT. It translates to CASSQVRVGGFAYNSPLHF.

The chain carries TRBV5-6 and TRBJ2-7, with D perhaps TRBD2 (5 bases). In germline, CDR1 is SGHDT, CDR2 YYEEEE. This CDR3 spans 17 amino acids. Trimming stripped 1 base from V and 0 bases from J, with 17 bases between. CDR3 DNA: TGTGCCAGCAGCTTGAGCGTACTAGTCCCCAGCTCCTACGAGCAGTACGTC. This translates into CASSLSVLVPSSYEQYV.

The rearrangement links TRBV2 to TRBJ1-5; TRBD1 aligns across 9 bases. With V trimmed by 7 bases and J by 9 bases, 13 bases remained unmatched. The germline V gene has CDR1 SNHLY and CDR2 FYNNEI. The CDR3 extends over 15 amino acids. CDR3 nucleotide sequence: TGTGCCAGCACCCTGACAGGGGGACCAGGGGGGCCCCAGCATTTT. Translation gives CASTLTGGPGGPQHF.

This chain connects TRBV6-1 to TRBJ2-2, with D possibly matching TRBD1 (5 bases). Germline values: CDR1 MNHNS, CDR2 SASEGT. V was shortened by 7 bases and J by 1 base, with 7 bases between the two germline ends. The CDR3 contains 13 residues. The CDR3 loop reads CASNDRNTGELFF. The CDR3, as DNA: TGTGCCAGCAACGACAGGAACACCGGGGAGCTGTTTTTT.

The genes are TRBV7-3 and TRBJ2-2; TRBD1 is a possible D gene (5 bases). V was pared by 2 bases and J by 2 bases, with 12 bases between. The CDR3 has 16 amino acids. Germline V gene data show CDR1 as SGHTA and CDR2 as FQGTGA. CDR3 loop: CASSLLGQGNTGELFF. The CDR3 DNA reads as TGTGCCAGCAGCTTATTGGGGCAGGGAAACACCGGGGAGCTGTTTTTT. The full variable domain, in which reference TRBV7-3 and TRBJ2-2 provide the parts outside the CDR3, is GAGVSQTPSNKVTEKGKYVELRCDPISGHTALYWYRQSLGQGPEFLIYFQGTGAADDSGLPNDRFFAVRPEGSVSTLKIQRTERGDSAVYLCASSLLGQGNTGELFFGEGSRLTVL.

The J gene is TRBJ2-3, the V gene TRBV29-1, with TRBD2 identical over 8 bases. The CDR3 totals 13 residues. Germline V gene sequence: CDR1 SQVTM, CDR2 ANQGSEA. The J segment lost 1 base and the V segment lost 7 bases, leaving 4 bases of the junction unmatched. The CDR3 loop reads CSGSGGGTDTQYF. CDR3 sequence (DNA): TGCAGCGGTTCGGGGGGGGGCACAGATACGCAGTATTTT.

The chain combines TRBV19 with TRBJ1-6; D may be TRBD1 (6 bases). Looked up from germline, CDR1 is LNHDA and CDR2 is SQIVND (reference sequence). The ends were cut back, 5 bases at V and 5 bases at J, with 16 bases in the middle. The CDR3 loop spans 16 amino acids. The CDR3 DNA follows: TGTGCCAGTAGTCAAGTCGGGACACTGGATAATTCACCCCTCCACTTT. Translating it yields CASSQVGTLDNSPLHF.

V usage is TRBV6-1 and J usage is TRBJ2-1, with 8 nucleotides matching TRBD2. The CDR3 contains 16 residues. Germline values: CDR1 MNHNS, CDR2 SASEGT. V was clipped by 4 bases and J by 4 bases; unmatched bases: 9. The CDR3 nucleotides read TGTGCCAGCAGTGGAGGGGGGACTAGTTGGTACAATGAGCAGTTCTTC. Encoded protein: CASSGGGTSWYNEQFF.

The chain has TRBV7-2 and TRBJ2-7, with TRBD2 identical over 11 bases. The CDR3 has 15 amino acids. Trimming at V came to 5 bases and at J to 4 bases, leaving 7 bases not matched to a gene. Germline V lookup: CDR1 SGHTA, CDR2 FQGNSA. DNA for the CDR3: TGTGCCAGCAGCGCCCGACTAGCGGGGCATTACGAGCAGTACGTC. Translating it yields CASSARLAGHYEQYV.

The chain links TRBV5-1 to TRBJ1-1; D might be TRBD1 (5 bases). The germline V gene has CDR1 SGHRS and CDR2 YFSETQ. Trimming cost V 3 bases and J 3 bases, with 12 bases left between them. The CDR3 has 14 residues. CDR3 residues: CASSSTGGYTEAFF. The CDR3 coding sequence is TGCGCCAGCAGCTCCACGGGGGGGTACACTGAAGCTTTCTTT.

This clone showed up just a few times. J is TRBJ1-5 and V is TRBV4-1; D unresolved. Germline lookup yields CDR1 MGHRA and CDR2 YSYEKL. The CDR3 has 15 residues. Between the trimmed V and J ends, which lost 2 bases and 3 bases, there was a span of 11 bases. The CDR3 region is CASSQFQATNQPQHF. The CDR3 DNA sequence: TGCGCCAGCAGCCAATTCCAGGCTACCAATCAGCCCCAGCATTTT.

The V call is TRBV5-4, the J call TRBJ2-3; 7 nucleotides align to TRBD1. V trimming: 5 bases; J trimming: 3 bases; junction bases outside the gene matches: 9. Germline-derived CDR1 and CDR2 are SGHNT and YYREEE (reference sequence). CDR3 length equals 15 residues. The CDR3, as DNA: TGTGCCAGCAGTTCCACAGGGGTGGCAACAGATACGCAGTATTTT. Encoded protein: CASSSTGVATDTQYF.

This chain connects TRBV7-6 to TRBJ2-5; TRBD1 matches at 7 bases. CDR1 SGHVS and CDR2 FNYEAQ come from the germline V gene. There are 14 residues in the CDR3. With 4 bases clipped from V and 4 bases from J, the junction kept 6 bases outside the gene matches. CDR3 nucleotide sequence: TGTGCCAGCAGCTCTACAGGGGTTCGAGAGACCCAGTACTTC. Its protein product is CASSSTGVRETQYF. Full variable domain (outside the CDR3, taken from reference TRBV7-6 and TRBJ2-5): GAGVSQSPRYKVTKRGQDVALRCDPISGHVSLYWYRQALGQGPEFLTYFNYEAQQDKSGLPNDRFSAERPEGSISTLTIQRTEQRDSAMYRCASSSTGVRETQYFGPGTRLLVL.

The chain recombines TRBV28 with TRBJ1-6; D gene ambiguous. Germline lookup yields CDR1 MDHEN and CDR2 SYDVKM. The V end lost 6 bases, the J end lost 7 bases, and 13 bases lay between the germline ends. The CDR3 consists of 14 residues. The CDR3 protein is CASRLPGGNSPLHF. DNA of the CDR3: TGTGCCAGCAGGCTCCCGGGTGGAAATTCACCCCTCCACTTT.

This clone was seen once. The CDR3, as DNA: TGTGCCAGCACCCCCCGACAGGGGGCCCCCCAACTATACAATGAGCAGTTCTTC. This encodes CASTPRQGAPQLYNEQFF. V is TRBV2 and J is TRBJ2-1; 10 bases align to TRBD1. Germline CDR1 is SNHLY and CDR2 is FYNNEI. The length of the CDR3 is 18 residues. Losses at the gene ends were 7 bases for V and 4 bases for J; bases not matched to a gene: 16.

This clone was seen only once. This sequence joins TRBV10-1 and TRBJ2-5, with a possible D match to TRBD1 (5 bases). The V end was cut by 4 bases, the J end by 1 base, with 7 bases between. The CDR3 covers 13 residues. Germline V CDR1 and CDR2: WNHNN, SYGVQD (reference sequence). CDR3 DNA: TGCGCCAGCAGTGTGACAGCCCAAGAGACCCAGTACTTC. Translated, it gives CASSVTAQETQYF.

V usage is TRBV19 and J usage is TRBJ2-5, with TRBD2 matching 12 bases. CDR3 length: 16 residues. Germline-derived CDR1 and CDR2 are LNHDA and SQIVND (reference sequence). The junction had 4 bases not matched to a gene; V was cut back by 3 bases and J by 2 bases. The CDR3 sequence: CASSMYGLAGQETQYF. In DNA, the CDR3 is TGTGCCAGTAGTATGTACGGACTAGCGGGGCAAGAGACCCAGTACTTC.

This clone was recorded only once. A junction boundary mismatches the germline segment, possibly from a read error. The chain has TRBV6-5 and TRBJ1-2; 9 bases fit TRBD1. The CDR3 consists of 13 residues. Germline loops: CDR1 MNHEY, CDR2 SVGAGI. In DNA form, the CDR3 reads TGTGCCAGCACTTACGGACAGGGGTCTGGCTACACCTTC. Translation gives CASTYGQGSGYTF.